This T cell receptor beta chain was sequenced for a study of T cells after yellow fever vaccination. Overall study: It was SMART-Seq v4 Ultra Low Input that prepared the fractions with low cell numbers.

The CDR3 length is 14 residues. Between the trimmed V and J ends, which lost 4 bases and 4 bases, there was a span of 11 bases. In germline, CDR1 is ENHRY, CDR2 SYGVKD. This clonotype was seen a few times. The antigen is not known. Making TCR cDNA involved 5'RACE template switching, which added UMIs and a universal primer site. TCRdb analysed the 5' RACE reads with MiXCR anew, one entry per CDR3 protein. The data hold around 550,000 distinct CDR3 sequences, with 15% to 20% observed a single time. General study findings and limits: Post-booster repertoires again held most primary-vaccination clones (roughly 96% CD4, around 90% CD8). Abundant clonotypes from the bulk population could contaminate FACS-sorted repertoires.

This chain connects TRBV10-3 to TRBJ1-3, with D possibly being TRBD1 (5 bases). This sequence was found in a man aged 30 to 45 who received the YFV17D yellow fever vaccine. Sequencing was performed on PBMCs, taken 15 days after the yellow fever booster vaccination. This CDR3 reads CAISGWGSGNTIYF. DNA for the CDR3: TGTGCCATCAGTGGATGGGGGTCAGGAAACACCATATATTTT.